The 27 T cell receptor beta chains given below trace back to one sample, sequenced in a study of blood T cell repertoires in COVID-19. The table came from immunoSEQ multiplex PCR; TCRdb's copy has only in-frame clones and leaves some out. The data hold about 200,000 clones, with more than 65% observed a single time. The material sequenced was PBMCs or T cells enriched from blood (not recorded which). The receptors here all came from a man aged 35 to 55 who had recovered from COVID-19.

This chain joins TRBV5-1 and TRBJ1-1; unclear D gene. The CDR3 runs 15 residues. V shed 4 bases and J shed 1 base, with 14 bases lying between them. The germline V gene encodes CDR1 SGHRS and CDR2 YFSETQ. CDR3 nucleotide sequence: TGCGCCAGCAGCCACGTGACGGCGGGGAACACTGAAGCTTTCTTT. Its translation: CASSHVTAGNTEAFF.

The rearrangement uses TRBV5-1 and TRBJ2-1, with 8 bases identical to TRBD2. V trimming: 0 bases; J trimming: 0 bases; junction bases outside the gene matches: 11. CDR1 is SGHRS and CDR2 is YFSETQ in the germline V gene. CDR3 length: 19 residues. The CDR3 DNA follows: TGCGCCAGCAGCTTGGGTTCGGGGGGGTCCTTAAGCTCCTACAATGAGCAGTTCTTC. Translation: CASSLGSGGSLSSYNEQFF.

CDR3 residues: CSASVGGDSNYGYTF. The CDR3 coding sequence is TGCAGTGCTAGTGTGGGGGGAGATTCTAACTATGGCTACACCTTC. This chain connects TRBV20-1 to TRBJ1-2; weak D call: TRBD1 (5 bases). Between the trimmed V and J ends, which lost 3 bases and 0 bases, there was a span of 14 bases. CDR1 and CDR2 (germline): DFQATT, SNEGSKA (reference sequence). This CDR3 contains 15 residues.

The rearrangement links TRBV19 to TRBJ2-5; a weak D match, TRBD2 (5 bases). The germline gives CDR1 LNHDA, CDR2 SQIVND (reference sequence). V was clipped by 5 bases and J by 4 bases, with 17 bases between them. The CDR3 covers 15 residues. The CDR3 region has the DNA TGTGCCAGTAGTTTCCTTAACGGGGTAGGAGAGACCCAGTACTTC. It specifies CASSFLNGVGETQYF.

The chain combines TRBV4-1 with TRBJ1-1; no reliable D call. There are 13 residues in the CDR3. The germline V and J ends were trimmed by 0 bases and 1 base, with 3 bases remaining between them. Germline V gives CDR1 MGHRA, CDR2 YSYEKL. The CDR3 DNA reads TGCGCCAGCAGCCAAGAAGCGAACACTGAAGCTTTCTTT. This codes for CASSQEANTEAFF.

Notes on this clone: Other DNA sequences in this specimen translate into the identical CDR3. V and J are TRBV3-1 (or the pseudogene TRBV3-2) and TRBJ1-1; D remains unclear. This CDR3 has 14 amino acids. Trimming removed 1 base from V and 1 base from J, with 7 bases in between. Germline-derived CDR1 and CDR2 are LGHDT and YNNKEL (reference sequence). CDR3 bases: TGTGCCAGCAGCCAAGTCAGTGGGAACACTGAAGCTTTCTTT. Translating gives CASSQVSGNTEAFF.

This clone showed up just a few times. The sample holds other DNA sequences that translate to the same CDR3. CDR3 residues: CASSLDGQYTEAFF. CDR3 DNA: TGTGCCAGCAGCTTAGACGGACAGTACACTGAAGCTTTCTTT. The chain combines TRBV11-2 with TRBJ1-1; TRBD1 is a possible D gene (6 bases). V lost 0 bases, J lost 3 bases, and 8 bases lay in between. Germline V gives CDR1 SGHAT, CDR2 FQNNGV. The CDR3 is made up of 14 amino acids.

The rearrangement uses TRBV15 and TRBJ1-2; TRBD1 matches 10 bases. After removal of 0 bases from V and 8 bases from J, the junction contained 9 bases not matched to a gene. The CDR3 extends over 16 amino acids. Germline lookup yields CDR1 LNHNV and CDR2 YYDKDF (reference sequence). The CDR3 DNA is TGTGCCACCAGCAGAGAAAGGCTCGGGACAGGGGACGGCTACACCTTC. It encodes CATSRERLGTGDGYTF.

The CDR3 region is CASSSRAGRNYGYTF. The CDR3 nucleotides read TGTGCCAGCAGCTCAAGGGCAGGGCGTAACTATGGCTACACCTTC. The rearrangement uses TRBV12-1 and TRBJ1-2; the D call TRBD1 from the table was never checked on the DNA. TRBV12-1 has pseudogene status. CDR3 length: 15 amino acids.

The V gene is TRBV29-1, the J gene TRBJ1-2, with D tentatively TRBD1 (6 bases). CDR3 length equals 12 residues. CDR1 is SQVTM and CDR2 is ANQGSEA in the germline V gene. Trimming pared 7 bases from V and 6 bases from J, leaving 15 bases between. Here the CDR3 DNA reads TGCAGCGCCAAAAAGGGGGAGCATGGCTACACCTTC. Translated: CSAKKGEHGYTF.

V and J are TRBV25-1 and TRBJ1-2; D call uncertain. V gave up 2 bases and J gave up 7 bases, with 11 bases separating them. Germline loops: CDR1 MGHDK, CDR2 SYGVNS. This CDR3 has 13 amino acids. The CDR3 coding sequence is TGTGCCAGCAGTGAAGAGGAGGGTGGTGGCTACACCTTC. As protein: CASSEEEGGGYTF.

V is TRBV18 and J is TRBJ1-2; possible D gene TRBD1, 6 bases. The V gene lost 2 bases and the J gene lost 4 bases, with 14 bases spanning the gap. The V gene's germline CDR1 is KGHSH and CDR2 LQKENI. This CDR3 region has 15 residues. CDR3 in amino acids: CASSPGDKMGYGYTF. CDR3 in DNA: TGTGCCAGCTCACCAGGGGACAAGATGGGCTATGGCTACACCTTC.

The gene calls are TRBV11-2 and TRBJ1-1; possible D gene TRBD1, 6 bases. Germline V gene data show CDR1 as SGHAT and CDR2 as FQNNGV. The V end lost 1 base, the J end lost 4 bases, and 13 bases lay between the germline ends. The length of the CDR3 is 15 residues. CDR3 in amino acids: CASSLVGGGGTEAFF. CDR3 DNA sequence: TGTGCCAGCAGCTTAGTAGGAGGGGGGGGCACTGAAGCTTTCTTT.

The rearrangement joins TRBV5-1 to TRBJ1-1, with 9 bases lining up with TRBD1. CDR1 is SGHRS and CDR2 is YFSETQ in the germline V gene. This CDR3 comprises 16 residues. V shed 2 bases and J 1 base; nucleotides not matched to a gene: 6. The DNA for the CDR3 is TGCGCCAGCAGCTTAGGGACAGGGCGGGGGAACACTGAAGCTTTCTTT. This encodes CASSLGTGRGNTEAFF. The whole variable domain, filled in from reference TRBV5-1 and TRBJ1-1, reads KAGVTQTPRYLIKTRGQQVTLSCSPISGHRSVSWYQQTPGQGLQFLFEYFSETQRNKGNFPGRFSGRQFSNSRSEMNVSTLELGDSALYLCASSLGTGRGNTEAFFGQGTRLTVV.

The chain combines TRBV3-1 (or the pseudogene TRBV3-2) with TRBJ2-7, with unresolved D. The germline CDR1 and CDR2 sequences are LGHDT and YNNKEL (reference sequence). This CDR3 has 11 residues. The V end lost 4 bases, the J end lost 5 bases, and 6 bases lay between the germline ends. CDR3 amino acids: CASSLLDEQYF. In DNA, the CDR3 is TGTGCCAGCAGCCTTTTAGACGAGCAGTACTTC.

J is TRBJ1-3 and V is TRBV18; TRBD1 matches 8 bases. Losses at the gene ends were 2 bases for V and 3 bases for J; bases not matched to a gene: 6. From germline, CDR1 is KGHSH and CDR2 LQKENI. The CDR3 totals 16 residues. The CDR3 protein is CASSPMQGAYGNTIYF. CDR3 bases: TGTGCCAGCTCACCAATGCAGGGGGCGTATGGAAACACCATATATTTT.

This clone was recorded only once. V usage is TRBV9 and J usage is TRBJ1-6, with TRBD1 as a possible D gene (5 bases). CDR1 and CDR2 from the germline V gene are SGDLS and YYNGEE. CDR3 size: 15 residues. The V and J ends lost 4 bases and 6 bases respectively, with 14 bases between them. CDR3 DNA sequence: TGTGCCAGCAGCCCCAGGGCAGGGTCTAATTCACCCCTCCACTTT. Translated, it gives CASSPRAGSNSPLHF.

This sequence joins TRBV21-1 and TRBJ2-3; TRBD1 is the table's D call and was not checked against the DNA. TRBV21-1 is marked as a pseudogene. This CDR3 has 17 amino acids. The CDR3 spells CASSKKGGPGDTDTQYF. In DNA form, the CDR3 reads TGTGCCAGCAGCAAAAAAGGGGGTCCAGGGGACACAGATACGCAGTATTTT.

This sequence joins TRBV5-8 and TRBJ1-1, with 9 bases aligning to TRBD1. Germline trimming cut 4 bases from V and 4 bases from J; bases unmatched to any gene: 5. Germline CDR1 SGHTS, CDR2 YDEGEE. The CDR3 is made up of 14 amino acids. The CDR3 DNA reads as TGTGCCAGCAGCCTCGGACAGGGGCCCACTGAAGCTTTCTTT. Translated: CASSLGQGPTEAFF.

In its sample, this clone was seen a few times. This chain links TRBV5-4 with TRBJ1-1, with D possibly TRBD1 on 6 matching bases. V was pared by 0 bases and J by 3 bases, with 12 bases between. The CDR3 consists of 15 residues. Germline CDR1 SGHNT, CDR2 YYREEE (reference sequence). The DNA for the CDR3 is TGTGCCAGCAGCTTGGGGGGGCTGGGTCACACTGAAGCTTTCTTT. Its translation is CASSLGGLGHTEAFF.

The V gene is TRBV30, the J gene TRBJ1-6, with D maybe TRBD1 (5 bases). CDR1 is GTSNPN and CDR2 is SVGIG in the germline V gene (reference sequence). Between the trimmed V and J ends, which lost 3 bases and 0 bases, there was a span of 15 bases. This CDR3 spans 17 amino acids. CDR3 amino acids: CAWREGTTRSYNSPLHF. Written as DNA, the CDR3 is TGTGCCTGGAGGGAGGGGACGACCCGCTCCTATAATTCACCCCTCCACTTT.

The CDR3 DNA reads as TGTGCCAGCAGCTCTAGTACTGCAGGGTTTACTGAAGCTTTCTTT. This translates into CASSSSTAGFTEAFF. This sequence joins TRBV5-4 and TRBJ1-1; possibly TRBD1 for D (5 bases). The germline V gene encodes CDR1 SGHNT and CDR2 YYREEE (reference sequence). V shed 3 bases and J shed 5 bases, with 17 bases lying between them. There are 15 residues in the CDR3.

J is TRBJ2-6 and V is TRBV29-1; no definite D call. Germline V gives CDR1 SQVTM, CDR2 ANQGSEA. Trimming took 7 bases from V and 0 from J, leaving 7 bases between them. The CDR3 totals 13 residues. The CDR3 spells CSGFSSGANVLTF. In DNA form, the CDR3 reads TGCAGCGGGTTTAGCTCTGGGGCCAACGTCCTGACTTTC.

This CDR3 is CASSEAQTATYSYEQYF. The CDR3 DNA is TGTGCCAGCAGTGAAGCTCAGACAGCGACGTACTCCTACGAGCAGTACTTC. The chain uses TRBV2 and TRBJ2-7, with D possibly TRBD1 on 5 matching bases. With 0 bases removed from V and 0 bases from J, the gap between germline ends came to 15 bases. The CDR3 is 17 amino acids. Germline V gene sequence: CDR1 SNHLY, CDR2 FYNNEI.

V gene TRBV4-1 combines with J gene TRBJ1-4; no clear D gene. There are 13 residues in the CDR3. Trimming took 0 bases from V and 8 from J, leaving 7 bases between them. Germline values: CDR1 MGHRA, CDR2 YSYEKL. CDR3: CASSQDPREKLFF. CDR3 sequence (DNA): TGCGCCAGCAGCCAAGATCCGAGGGAAAAACTGTTTTTT.

The gene calls are TRBV9 and TRBJ2-1, with 7 bases aligning to TRBD2. The J segment lost 4 bases and the V segment lost 1 base, leaving 5 bases of the junction unmatched. Germline-derived CDR1 and CDR2 are SGDLS and YYNGEE. CDR3 length: 15 residues. CDR3: CASSVSMGGYNEQFF. The CDR3 DNA reads as TGTGCCAGCAGCGTATCTATGGGGGGGTACAATGAGCAGTTCTTC.

The chain uses TRBV4-1 and TRBJ2-5; TRBD2 matches 11 bases. This CDR3 has 17 amino acids. Trimming cost V 1 base and J 0 bases; bases outside gene matches: 4. The germline gives CDR1 MGHRA, CDR2 YSYEKL. The CDR3 reads CASSQGLAGQYQETQYF. The CDR3 region has the DNA TGCGCCAGCAGCCAAGGACTAGCGGGACAATACCAAGAGACCCAGTACTTC.